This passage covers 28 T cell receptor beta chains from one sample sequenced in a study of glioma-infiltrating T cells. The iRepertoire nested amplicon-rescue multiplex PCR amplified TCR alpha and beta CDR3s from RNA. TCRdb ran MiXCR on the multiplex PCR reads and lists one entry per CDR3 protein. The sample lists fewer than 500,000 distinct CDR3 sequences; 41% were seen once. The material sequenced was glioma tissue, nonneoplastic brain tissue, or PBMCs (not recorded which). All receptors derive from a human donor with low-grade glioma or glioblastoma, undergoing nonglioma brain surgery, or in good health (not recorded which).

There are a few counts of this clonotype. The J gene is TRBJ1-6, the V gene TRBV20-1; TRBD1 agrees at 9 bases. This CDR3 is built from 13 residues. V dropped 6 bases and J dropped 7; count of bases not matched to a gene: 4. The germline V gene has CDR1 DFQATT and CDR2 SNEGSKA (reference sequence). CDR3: CSARTGENSPLHF. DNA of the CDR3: TGCAGTGCCCGGACAGGGGAAAATTCACCCCTCCACTTT.

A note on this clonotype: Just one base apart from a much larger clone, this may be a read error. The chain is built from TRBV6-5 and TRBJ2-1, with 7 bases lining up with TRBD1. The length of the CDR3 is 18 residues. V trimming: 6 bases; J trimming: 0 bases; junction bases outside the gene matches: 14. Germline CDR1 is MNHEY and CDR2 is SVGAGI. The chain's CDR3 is CASSFPRTGSSSYNEQFF. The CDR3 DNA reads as TGTGCCAGCAGCTTCCCTAGGACAGGATCGAGCTCCTACAATGAGCAGTTCTTC.

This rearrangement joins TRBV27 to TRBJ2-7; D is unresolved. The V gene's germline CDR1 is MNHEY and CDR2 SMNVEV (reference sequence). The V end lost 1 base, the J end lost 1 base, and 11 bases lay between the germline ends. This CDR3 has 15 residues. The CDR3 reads CASSLYRAVSYEQYF. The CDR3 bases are TGTGCCAGCAGTTTATACCGGGCCGTGTCCTACGAGCAGTACTTC.

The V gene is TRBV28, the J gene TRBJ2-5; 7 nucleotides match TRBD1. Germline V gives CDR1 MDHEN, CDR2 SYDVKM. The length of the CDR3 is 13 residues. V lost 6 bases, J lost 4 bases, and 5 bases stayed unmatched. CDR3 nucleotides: TGTGCCAGCAGATCGGCAGGGGGAGAGACCCAGTACTTC. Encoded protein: CASRSAGGETQYF.

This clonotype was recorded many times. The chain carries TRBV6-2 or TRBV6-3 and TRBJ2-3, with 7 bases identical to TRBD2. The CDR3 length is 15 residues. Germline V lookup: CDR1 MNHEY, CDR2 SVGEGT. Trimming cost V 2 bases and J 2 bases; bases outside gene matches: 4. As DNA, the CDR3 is TGTGCCAGCAGTTACGGGACTAAAAACACAGATACGCAGTATTTT. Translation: CASSYGTKNTDTQYF.

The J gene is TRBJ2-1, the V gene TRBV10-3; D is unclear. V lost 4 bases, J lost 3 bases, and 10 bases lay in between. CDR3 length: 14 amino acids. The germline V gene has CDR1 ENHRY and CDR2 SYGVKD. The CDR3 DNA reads TGTGCCATCAGTGGTCTTAGTGTCTACAATGAGCAGTTCTTC. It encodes CAISGLSVYNEQFF.

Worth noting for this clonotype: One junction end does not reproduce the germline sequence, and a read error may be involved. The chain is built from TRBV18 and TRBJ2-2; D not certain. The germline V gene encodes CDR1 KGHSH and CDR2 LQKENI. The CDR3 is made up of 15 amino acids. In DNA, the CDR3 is TGTGCCAGCTCACCCCGGGCAGCGAAAACCGGGGAGCTGTTTTTT. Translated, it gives CASSPRAAKTGELFF.

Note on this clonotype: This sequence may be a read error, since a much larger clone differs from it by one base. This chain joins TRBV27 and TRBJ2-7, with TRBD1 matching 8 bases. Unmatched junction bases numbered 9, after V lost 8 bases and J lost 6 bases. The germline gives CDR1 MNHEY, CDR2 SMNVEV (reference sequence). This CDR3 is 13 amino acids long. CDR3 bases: TGTGCCAGCGTCCGGACAGGGTTTTCCGAGCAGTACTTC. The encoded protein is CASVRTGFSEQYF.

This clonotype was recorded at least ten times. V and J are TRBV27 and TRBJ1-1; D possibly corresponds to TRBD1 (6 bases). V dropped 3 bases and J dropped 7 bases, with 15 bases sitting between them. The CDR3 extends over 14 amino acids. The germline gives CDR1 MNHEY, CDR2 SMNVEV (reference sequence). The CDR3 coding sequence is TGTGCCAGCAGTTTCGTGGGGGCGACCGGTGAAGCTTTCTTT. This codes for CASSFVGATGEAFF.

The CDR3 sequence is CASSLPSGAGNTIYF. The CDR3 DNA follows: TGTGCCAGCAGTTTACCATCGGGAGCTGGAAACACCATATATTTT. The chain recombines TRBV5-4 with TRBJ1-3; D remains unclear. V lost 5 bases to trimming and J lost 2 bases, with 14 bases between them. The CDR3 runs to 15 residues. The germline CDR1 and CDR2 sequences are SGHNT and YYREEE (reference sequence).

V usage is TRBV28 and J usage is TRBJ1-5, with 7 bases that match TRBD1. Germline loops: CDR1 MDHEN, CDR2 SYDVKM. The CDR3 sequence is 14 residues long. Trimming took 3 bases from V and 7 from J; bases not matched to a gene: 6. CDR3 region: CASSLTGNGQPQHF. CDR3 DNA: TGTGCCAGCAGTTTGACAGGGAACGGGCAGCCCCAGCATTTT.

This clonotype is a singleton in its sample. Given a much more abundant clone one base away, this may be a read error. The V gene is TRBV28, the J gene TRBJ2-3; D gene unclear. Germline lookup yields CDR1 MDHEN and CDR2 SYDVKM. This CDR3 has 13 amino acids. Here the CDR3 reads CASILKSTDTQYF. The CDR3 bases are TGTGCCAGCATTTTAAAGAGCACAGATACGCAGTATTTT.

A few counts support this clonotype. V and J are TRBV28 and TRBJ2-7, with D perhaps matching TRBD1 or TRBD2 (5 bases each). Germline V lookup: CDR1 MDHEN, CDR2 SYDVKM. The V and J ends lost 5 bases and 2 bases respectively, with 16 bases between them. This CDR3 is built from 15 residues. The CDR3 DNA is TGTGCCAGCAGTAGACGAGGGGAAAGGGCCTACGAGCAGTACTTC. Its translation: CASSRRGERAYEQYF. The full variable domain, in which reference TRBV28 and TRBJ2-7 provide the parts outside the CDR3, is DVKVTQSSRYLVKRTGEKVFLECVQDMDHENMFWYRQDPGLGLRLIYFSYDVKMKEKGDIPEGYSVSREKKERFSLILESASTNQTSMYLCASSRRGERAYEQYFGPGTRLTVT.

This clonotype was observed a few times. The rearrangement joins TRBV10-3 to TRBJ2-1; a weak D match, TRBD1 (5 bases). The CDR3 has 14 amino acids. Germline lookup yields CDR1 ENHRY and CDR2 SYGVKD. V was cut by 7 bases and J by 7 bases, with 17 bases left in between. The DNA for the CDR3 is TGTGCCATCATGGTCAGGGTCGGCGGAAATGAGCAGTTCTTC. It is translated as CAIMVRVGGNEQFF.

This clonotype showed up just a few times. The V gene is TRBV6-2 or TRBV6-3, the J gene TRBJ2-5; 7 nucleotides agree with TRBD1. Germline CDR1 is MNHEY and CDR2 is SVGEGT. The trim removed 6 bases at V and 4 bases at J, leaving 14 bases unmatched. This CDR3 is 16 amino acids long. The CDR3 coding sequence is TGTGCCAGCAGCAACAGGGGCACTCTTCTCGGAGAGACCCAGTACTTC. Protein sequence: CASSNRGTLLGETQYF.

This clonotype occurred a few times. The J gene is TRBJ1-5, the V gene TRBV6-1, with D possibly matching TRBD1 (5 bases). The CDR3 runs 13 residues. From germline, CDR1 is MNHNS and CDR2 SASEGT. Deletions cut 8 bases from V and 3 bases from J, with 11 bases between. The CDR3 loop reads CASALTDNQPQHF. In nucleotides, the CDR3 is TGTGCCAGCGCTTTGACAGACAATCAGCCCCAGCATTTT.

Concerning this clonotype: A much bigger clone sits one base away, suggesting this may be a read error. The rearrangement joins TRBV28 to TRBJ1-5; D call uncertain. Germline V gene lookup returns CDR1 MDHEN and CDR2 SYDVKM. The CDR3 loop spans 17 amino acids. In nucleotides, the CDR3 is TGTGCCAGCGGTTTTATTCTTGAAGCTCGGCATAATCAGCCCCAGCATTTT. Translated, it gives CASGFILEARHNQPQHF.

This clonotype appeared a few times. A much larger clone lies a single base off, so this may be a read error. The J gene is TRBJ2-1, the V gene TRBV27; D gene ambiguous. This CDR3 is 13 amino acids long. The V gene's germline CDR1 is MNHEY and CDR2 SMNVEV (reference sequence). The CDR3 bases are TGTGCCAGCAGGCCGTACGGTAAATATGAGCAGCTCTTC. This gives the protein CASRPYGKYEQLF.

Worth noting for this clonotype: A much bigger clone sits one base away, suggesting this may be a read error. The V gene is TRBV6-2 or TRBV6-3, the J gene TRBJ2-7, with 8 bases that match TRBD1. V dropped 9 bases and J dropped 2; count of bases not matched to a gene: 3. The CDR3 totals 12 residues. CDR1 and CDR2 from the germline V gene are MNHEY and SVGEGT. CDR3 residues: CARGQVPYEQYF. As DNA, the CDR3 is TGTGCCAGGGGACAGGTCCCCTACGAGCAGTACTTC.

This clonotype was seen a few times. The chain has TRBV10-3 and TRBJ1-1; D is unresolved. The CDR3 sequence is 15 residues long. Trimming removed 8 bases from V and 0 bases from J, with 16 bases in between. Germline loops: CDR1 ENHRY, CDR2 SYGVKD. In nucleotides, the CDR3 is TGTGCCATCCGGGCTAGGGCCTTAATGAACACTGAAGCTTTCTTT. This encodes CAIRARALMNTEAFF.

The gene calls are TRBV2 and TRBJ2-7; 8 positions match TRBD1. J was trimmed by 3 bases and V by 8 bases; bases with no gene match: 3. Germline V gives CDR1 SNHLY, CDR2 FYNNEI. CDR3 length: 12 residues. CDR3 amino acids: CASHDRGYEQYF. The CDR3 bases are TGTGCCAGCCATGACAGGGGCTACGAGCAGTACTTC.

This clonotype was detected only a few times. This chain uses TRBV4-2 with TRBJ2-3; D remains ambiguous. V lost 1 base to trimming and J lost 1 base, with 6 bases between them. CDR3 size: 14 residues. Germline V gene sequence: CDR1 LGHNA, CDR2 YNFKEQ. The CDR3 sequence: CASSQAGRTDTQYF. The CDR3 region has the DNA TGTGCCAGCAGCCAAGCCGGTCGCACAGATACGCAGTATTTT.

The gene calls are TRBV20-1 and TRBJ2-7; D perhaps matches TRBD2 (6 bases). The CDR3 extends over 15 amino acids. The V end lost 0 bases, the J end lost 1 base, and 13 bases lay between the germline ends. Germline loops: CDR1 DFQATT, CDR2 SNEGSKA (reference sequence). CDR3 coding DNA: TGCAGTGCTAGAGAGCGGGACCTCACATCCTACGAGCAGTACTTC. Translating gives CSARERDLTSYEQYF.

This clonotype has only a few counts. The chain's CDR3 is CASMRQSYGYTF. The CDR3 bases are TGTGCCAGCATGAGACAGTCCTATGGCTACACCTTC. V gene TRBV2 combines with J gene TRBJ1-2, with TRBD1 as a possible D gene (5 bases). V lost 7 bases and J 4 bases, leaving 10 bases between the germline ends. This CDR3 has 12 residues. Germline CDR1 and CDR2: SNHLY and FYNNEI.

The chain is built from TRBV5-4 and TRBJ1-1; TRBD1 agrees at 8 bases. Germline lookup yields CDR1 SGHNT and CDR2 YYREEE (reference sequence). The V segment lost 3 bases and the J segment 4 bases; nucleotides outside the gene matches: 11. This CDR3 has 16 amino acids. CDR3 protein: CASSSGQGRSITEAFF. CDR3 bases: TGTGCCAGCAGCTCCGGACAGGGCCGCAGTATCACTGAAGCTTTCTTT.

The CDR3: CASSKPGLATGYEQYF. In DNA form, the CDR3 reads TGTGCCAGCAGCAAGCCGGGACTAGCGACCGGATACGAGCAGTACTTC. V gene TRBV4-2 combines with J gene TRBJ2-7, with TRBD2 identical over 10 bases. The CDR3 contains 16 residues. The junction had 11 bases not matched to a gene; V was cut back by 5 bases and J by 4 bases. CDR1 and CDR2 (germline): LGHNA, YNFKEQ.

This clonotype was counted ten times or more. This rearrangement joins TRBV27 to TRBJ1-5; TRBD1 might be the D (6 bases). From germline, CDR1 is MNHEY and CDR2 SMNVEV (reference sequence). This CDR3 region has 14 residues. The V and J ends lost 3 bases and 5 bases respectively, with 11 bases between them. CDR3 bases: TGTGCCAGCAGTTTTGTAAGGGGGGATCAGCCCCAGCATTTT. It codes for CASSFVRGDQPQHF.

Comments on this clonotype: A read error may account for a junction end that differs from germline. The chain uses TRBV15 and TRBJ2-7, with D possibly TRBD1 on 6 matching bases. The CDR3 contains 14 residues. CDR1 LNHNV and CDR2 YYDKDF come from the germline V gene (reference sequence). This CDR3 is CATSRDRQGYERYF. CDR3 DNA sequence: TGTGCCACCAGCAGAGATCGCCAGGGGTACGAGCGGTACTTC.